This TCR beta chain appears in the sequencing data of a study of T cell clones after liver transplantation. Study in general: Tolerant meant at least one year fully off immunosuppression without liver enzymes above twice normal. Timepoints were pre-transplant, pre-withdrawal, and after withdrawal was completed or failed. General observations from the study: Circulating graft-donor-reactive CD4 TCRbeta sequences fell significantly post-transplant in 5 of 8 subjects.

Points on this clone: Its antigen is as yet unknown.

Sequencing was performed with immunoSEQ multiplex PCR; in TCRdb, only in-frame clones are kept and a portion is missing. The sample lists 60,000 or so clones; roughly three quarters were seen once. Germline values: CDR1 SGDLS, CDR2 YYNGEE. The CDR3 length is 15 residues. V lost 2 bases, J lost 2 bases, and 12 bases lay in between. The receptor comes from a human patient who received a liver transplant. Some T cells may be transferred from the graft donor. The source material was CD4+ T cells from blood, sampled at the 22-month timepoint. V is TRBV9 and J is TRBJ2-3; weak D call: TRBD1 (6 bases). CDR3 nucleotide sequence: TGTGCCAGCAGCGTTATTGAGGGGGACACAGATACGCAGTATTTT. This encodes CASSVIEGDTDTQYF.